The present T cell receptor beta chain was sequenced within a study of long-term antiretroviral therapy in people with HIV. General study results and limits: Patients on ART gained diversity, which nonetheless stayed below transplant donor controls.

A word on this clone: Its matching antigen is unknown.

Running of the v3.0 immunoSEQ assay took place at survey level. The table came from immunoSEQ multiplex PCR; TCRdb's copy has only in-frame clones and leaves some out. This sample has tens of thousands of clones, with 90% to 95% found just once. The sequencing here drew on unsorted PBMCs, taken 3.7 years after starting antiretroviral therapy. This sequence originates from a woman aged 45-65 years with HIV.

CDR3 region: CAWSRPGTGGSYGYTF. Here the CDR3 DNA reads TGTGCCTGGAGCCGACCCGGGACAGGGGGTTCCTATGGCTACACCTTC. The chain has TRBV30 and TRBJ1-2, with TRBD1 matching 11 bases. CDR1 and CDR2 from the germline V gene are GTSNPN and SVGIG (reference sequence). The CDR3 is 16 residues long. V was pared by 3 bases and J by 4 bases, with 10 bases of the junction left unmatched.